The next 3 T cell receptor beta chains were all read from a single sample in a study of cytomegalovirus exposure and HLA in healthy donors. Vbeta (60) and Jbeta (13) primers were used in the PCR. Repertoires were generated with immunoSEQ multiplex PCR, while TCRdb's copy carries only in-frame clones and drops some. The table records some 120,000 clones, 79% of them present only once. The sequenced material came from PBMCs. Receptor source: a woman between 18 and 29 years old in good health and CMV-seropositive.

The chain joins TRBV7-3 to TRBJ2-7; TRBD2 is a possible D gene (6 bases). Germline loops: CDR1 SGHTA, CDR2 FQGTGA. CDR3 length: 15 residues. V dropped 2 bases and J dropped 3 bases, with 14 bases sitting between them. The DNA for the CDR3 is TGTGCCAGCAGCTTAGGGGGGACTTCGGGCTACGAGCAGTACTTC. Translated, it gives CASSLGGTSGYEQYF.

The rearrangement links TRBV21-1 to TRBJ2-7; the table calls TRBD1, which could not be checked here. TRBV21-1 is a pseudogene segment. The CDR3 spans 15 residues. CDR3 nucleotides: TGTGCCAGCAGCACCCCGGGACAGAGCTCCTACGAGCAGTACTTC. Its protein is CASSTPGQSSYEQYF.

The chain is built from TRBV5-1 and TRBJ2-7; a weak D match, TRBD1 (5 bases). CDR1 SGHRS and CDR2 YFSETQ come from the germline V gene. The V and J ends lost 7 bases and 5 bases respectively, with 16 bases between them. The CDR3 contains 13 residues. This CDR3 is CASQGTLFDEQYF. CDR3 in DNA: TGCGCCAGCCAGGGTACACTTTTCGACGAGCAGTACTTC.